The following is a T cell receptor (beta chain) sequence with its context. Its antigen is as yet unknown. This specimen comes from a study of T cells in Graves' hyperthyroidism and ophthalmopathy. Study context: Before treatment of any kind, peripheral blood was taken at initial diagnosis. Findings and limits, study-wide: Among clonotypes expanded in thyroid above 0.001, most were also found in blood.

TCR beta CDR3 regions were amplified from RNA. RT-PCR in the first round (using the HTBI primer set) targeted the TCR CDR3. TCRdb called the multiplex PCR reads again in MiXCR, with one record for every CDR3 protein. This table has a few hundred thousand distinct CDR3 sequences, about 18% appearing once. Orbital computed tomography, thyroid ultrasound, serum thyroxine and TRAb, and clinical symptoms together informed the diagnoses. This sample holds PBMCs from 9.5 to 10 ml fresh peripheral blood. Sequencing was done on a sample of blood. The sequence was collected from a woman aged 55-69 years with Graves' ophthalmopathy.

The DNA for the CDR3 is TGTGCCAGCAGCTTAGATGCGGGACAGGGTCAGTTCTTC. Translated: CASSLDAGQGQFF. The chain links TRBV7-2 to TRBJ2-1; 9 bases fit TRBD1. Germline values: CDR1 SGHTA, CDR2 FQGNSA. This CDR3 has 13 residues. Trimming cost V 1 base and J 13 bases; bases outside gene matches: 5.